This record concerns one TCR beta chain sequence. This receptor's antigen is unknown. Per-base qualities were not stored, and no clone one base away is much larger. The source of the sample is a study of blood T cell repertoires in COVID-19 (dated by TCRdb to 2018 to 2020). About the study as a whole: The collaborator samples originated in the United States, Italy and Spain and spanned the acute and convalescent phases of COVID-19. The material from the prospective study consisted of cDNA or gDNA derived from T cells, B-cell-depleted T cells, or PBMCs. The dataset comprised deeply sampled blood TCRbeta repertoires from subjects exposed to, actively infected with, or recovered from COVID-19. The repertoires were made available in a free public database intended to serve as a resource for research on the immune response to SARS-CoV-2. Samples were obtained from the ongoing ImmuneRACE study (first 160 participants) and from about 1,300 subjects provided by 6 global collaborators. Nearly every sample came with metadata listing a de-identified subject ID, COVID-19 status, age in years and sex. HLA class I and class II types, where available, came from metadata supplied by the sample provider rather than from assay-based typing.

Taken from the germline V gene, the CDR1 and CDR2 loops are SNHLY and FYNNEI. Reading from cysteine to phenylalanine, the CDR3 counts 17 amino acids. Here the CDR3 DNA is all that survives: 51 bases in frame from base 1. The V end gives up 3 bases and the J end 3 bases, leaving 10 bases in the junction not matched to a gene. TCRbeta CDR3 regions were amplified from genomic DNA by means of the immunoSEQ Assay, a bias-controlled multiplex PCR. On the authors' methods: The number of nucleated cells in each sample was estimated from the amplification of reference gene primers within the assay. To quantify the absolute abundance of each unique TCRbeta CDR3 rearrangement, sequence reads were collapsed and filtered. For each sample, productive Simpson clonality was calculated as the square root of Simpson's diversity index across productive rearrangements. TCRdb obtained this table from immuneACCESS and retained in-frame rearrangements with V and J assigned. These tables miss some clones; where compared with another copy, unresolved V genes account for less than half of the shortfall, and the remainder is unexplained. D and trimming come from the DNA, and the V and J calls and clone size come from that table. Recorded for this sample are roughly 220,000 clones; approximately 86% of them occurred a single time. The top ten constitute roughly 3.8% of the sample.

Participants in the prospective study were enrolled through a virtual design, were aged about 18 to 100 years, and lived in roughly 24 United States geographic areas. To assign participants to cohorts, the prospective study relied on clinical history that participants themselves reported in a screening survey and a study questionnaire. In the prospective study, whole blood, serum and a nasopharyngeal or oropharyngeal swab were collected from each participant by mobile phlebotomists. Participants in the prospective study had the option to provide additional blood draws and questionnaires over an approximately 2-month period. Prospective study blood samples were shipped either frozen or at room temperature before DNA extraction. The paper's findings and limits, for the study overall: The quantity of clinical and demographic metadata differed by source and by participant and was supplied without curation.

The sequencing sample was made of PBMCs or T cells enriched from blood (not recorded which). This chain is built from TRBV2 and TRBJ2-1, with 8 central nucleotides matching TRBD2. This sequence was found in a woman aged 40 to 50 with acute COVID-19. The CDR3 corresponds to CASSDGLGLAYYNEQFF. The sequence in DNA is TGTGCCAGCAGTGACGGCCTAGGACTAGCCTACTACAATGAGCAGTTCTTC.